The clone carrying this T cell receptor beta chain was counted many times. The antigen remains undetermined. This entry belongs to a study of CD8 T cells in ankylosing spondylitis. Libraries for TCR beta were made by quantitative 5'-RACE with molecular barcodes. From the 5' RACE reads, TCRdb called clonotypes with MiXCR, one entry per CDR3 protein. This sample yields over 100,000 distinct CDR3 sequences, of which 7% are seen a single time; 12% belongs to the top ten. Study-wide findings and caveats: Disease-linked clones were CD8+ and relatively rare in peripheral blood. The study looked at matched synovial fluid samples from ankylosing spondylitis patients. Disease-linked clones were reported to be significantly enriched there.

The CDR3 consists of 16 residues. Trimming took 0 bases from V and 4 from J; bases not matched to a gene: 10. Per the germline V gene, CDR1 is DFQATT and CDR2 is SNEGSKA (reference sequence). V gene TRBV20-1 combines with J gene TRBJ1-1; 8 bases are shared with TRBD1. This receptor was identified in a male donor with ankylosing spondylitis or in good health (not recorded which). The sample consisted of blood, either unsorted or a sorted T cell fraction (not recorded which). The CDR3, as DNA: TGCAGTGCTAGAGATCCGCGGACAGGGACCTTCACTGAAGCTTTCTTT. Translating gives CSARDPRTGTFTEAFF.